The clone carrying this T cell receptor (beta chain) has a handful of counts. Antigen specificity is unknown. Sequencing was performed with immunoSEQ multiplex PCR; in TCRdb, only in-frame clones are kept and a portion is missing. This table holds 95,000 to 150,000 clones, over 65% found once. The data stem from a study of identifying expanded T cells in peripheral blood. During the collection period, no donor immune events like infections were recorded. Study conclusions and caveats: Over around two and four weeks, about 15 and 19 clones changed, versus around 1.1 between replicates.

J was trimmed by 14 bases and V by 2 bases; bases with no gene match: 14. From germline, CDR1 is MNHEY and CDR2 SVGAGI. This CDR3 is built from 16 residues. The clonotype was recovered from a person between 18 and 70 years old in good health. Sequenced: blood. The chain carries TRBV6-5 and TRBJ1-6; 8 bases fit TRBD1. CDR3 DNA: TGTGCCAGCAGTTACGGCGGGACAGGCGCCGTTGGGACCCTCCACTTT. Protein sequence: CASSYGGTGAVGTLHF.